This TCR beta chain is from a study of blood T cell repertoires in COVID-19. Overall study: Nucleic acid was either cDNA or gDNA, and it came from T cells, B-cell-depleted T cells, or PBMCs.

Original processing notes: Reference gene primer amplification yielded estimated nucleated cell counts. Generated by immunoSEQ multiplex PCR, the TCRdb table keeps only in-frame clones and is missing some. V, J and clone size derive from that table, while D and trimming were established from the DNA sequence. The profile shows a few hundred thousand clones, about 91% of them singletons. The sequencing sample was made of PBMCs or T cells enriched from blood (not recorded which). This TCR derives from a man younger than 35 with acute COVID-19.

CDR3 sequence: CASSLQTGALSNQPQHF. Here the CDR3 DNA reads TGTGCCAGCAGCCTCCAGACAGGGGCGCTTAGCAATCAGCCCCAGCATTTT. The chain combines TRBV28 with TRBJ1-5, with 8 nucleotides matching TRBD1. Germline assignment: CDR1 MDHEN and CDR2 SYDVKM. The CDR3 is 17 residues long. Trimming at V came to 6 bases and at J to 0 bases, leaving 10 bases not matched to a gene.